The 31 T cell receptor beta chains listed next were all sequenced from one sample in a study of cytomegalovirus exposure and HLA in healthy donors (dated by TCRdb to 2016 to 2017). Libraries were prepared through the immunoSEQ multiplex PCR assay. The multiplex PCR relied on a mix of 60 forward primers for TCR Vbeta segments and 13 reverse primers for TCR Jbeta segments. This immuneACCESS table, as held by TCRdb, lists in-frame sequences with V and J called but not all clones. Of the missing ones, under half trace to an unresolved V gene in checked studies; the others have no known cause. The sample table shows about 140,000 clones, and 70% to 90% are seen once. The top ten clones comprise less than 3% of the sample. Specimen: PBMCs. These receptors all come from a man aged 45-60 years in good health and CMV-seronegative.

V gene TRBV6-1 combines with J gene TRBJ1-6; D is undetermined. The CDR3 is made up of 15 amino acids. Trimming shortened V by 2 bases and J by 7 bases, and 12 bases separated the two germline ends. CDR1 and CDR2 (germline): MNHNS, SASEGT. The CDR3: CASSEMRAENSPLHF. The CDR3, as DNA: TGTGCCAGCAGTGAAATGCGGGCGGAGAATTCACCCCTCCACTTT.

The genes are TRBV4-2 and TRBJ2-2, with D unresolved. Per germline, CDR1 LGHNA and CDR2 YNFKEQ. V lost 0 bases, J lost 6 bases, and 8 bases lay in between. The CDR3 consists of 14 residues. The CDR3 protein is CASSQDRAAGELFF. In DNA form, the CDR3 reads TGTGCCAGCAGCCAAGATCGCGCGGCCGGGGAGCTGTTTTTT.

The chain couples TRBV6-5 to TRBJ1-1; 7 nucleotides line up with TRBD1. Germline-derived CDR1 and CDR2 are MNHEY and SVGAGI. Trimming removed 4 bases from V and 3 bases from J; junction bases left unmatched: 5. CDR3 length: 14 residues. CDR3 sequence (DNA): TGTGCCAGCAGTTTCCGGACAGGCCACACTGAAGCTTTCTTT. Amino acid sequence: CASSFRTGHTEAFF.

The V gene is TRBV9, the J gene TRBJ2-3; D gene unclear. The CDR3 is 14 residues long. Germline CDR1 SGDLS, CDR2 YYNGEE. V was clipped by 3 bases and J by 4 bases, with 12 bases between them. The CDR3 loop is CASSAISPPDTQYF. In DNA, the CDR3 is TGTGCCAGCAGCGCTATTTCTCCGCCAGATACGCAGTATTTT.

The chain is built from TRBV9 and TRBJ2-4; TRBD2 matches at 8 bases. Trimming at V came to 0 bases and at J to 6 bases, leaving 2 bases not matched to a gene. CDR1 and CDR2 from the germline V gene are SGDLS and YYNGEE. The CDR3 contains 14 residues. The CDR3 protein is CASSVVSGGNIQYF. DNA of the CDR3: TGTGCCAGCAGCGTAGTAAGCGGGGGAAACATTCAGTACTTC.

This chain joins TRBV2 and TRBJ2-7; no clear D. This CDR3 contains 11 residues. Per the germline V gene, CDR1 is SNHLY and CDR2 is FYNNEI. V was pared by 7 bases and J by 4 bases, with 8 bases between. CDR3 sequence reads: CASMLRYEQYF. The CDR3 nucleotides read TGTGCCAGCATGCTCCGGTACGAGCAGTACTTC. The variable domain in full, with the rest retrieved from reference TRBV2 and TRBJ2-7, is EPEVTQTPSHQVTQMGQEVILRCVPISNHLYFYWYRQILGQKVEFLVSFYNNEISEKSEIFDDQFSVERPDGSNFTLKIRSTKLEDSAMYFCASMLRYEQYFGPGTRLTVT.

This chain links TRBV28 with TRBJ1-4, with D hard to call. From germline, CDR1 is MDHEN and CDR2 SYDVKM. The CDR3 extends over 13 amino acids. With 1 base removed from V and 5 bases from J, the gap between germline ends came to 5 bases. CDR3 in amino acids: CASSLLENEKLFF. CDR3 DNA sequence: TGTGCCAGCAGTTTATTGGAGAATGAAAAACTGTTTTTT.

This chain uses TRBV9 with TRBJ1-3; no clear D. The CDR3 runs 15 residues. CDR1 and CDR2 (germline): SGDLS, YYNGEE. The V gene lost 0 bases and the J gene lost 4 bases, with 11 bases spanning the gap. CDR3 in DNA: TGTGCCAGCAGCGTAGAGTCCAGTGTGGGAAACACCATATATTTT. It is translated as CASSVESSVGNTIYF.

For the CDR3, the DNA is TGCGCCAGCAGCTTGGAGCTCGCGAGCGAGCAGTACTTC. This encodes CASSLELASEQYF. The chain links TRBV5-1 to TRBJ2-7; D uncertain. Trimming took off 0 bases at V and 6 bases at J, with 10 bases between the two ends. The CDR3 is 13 amino acids. Germline V lookup: CDR1 SGHRS, CDR2 YFSETQ.

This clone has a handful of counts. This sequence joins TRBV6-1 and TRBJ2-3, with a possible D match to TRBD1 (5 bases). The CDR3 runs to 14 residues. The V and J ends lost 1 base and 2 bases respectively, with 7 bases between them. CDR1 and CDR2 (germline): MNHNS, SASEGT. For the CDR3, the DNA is TGTGCCAGCAGTGAAGGACAGATCACAGATACGCAGTATTTT. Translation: CASSEGQITDTQYF.

The CDR3 here is CASSQVEAYQETQYF. CDR3 DNA: TGCGCCAGCAGCCAAGTCGAAGCGTACCAAGAGACCCAGTACTTC. The chain carries TRBV4-1 and TRBJ2-5; unclear D gene. Trimming took 1 base from V and 0 from J, leaving 9 bases between them. The CDR3 has 15 amino acids. Per the germline V gene, CDR1 is MGHRA and CDR2 is YSYEKL.

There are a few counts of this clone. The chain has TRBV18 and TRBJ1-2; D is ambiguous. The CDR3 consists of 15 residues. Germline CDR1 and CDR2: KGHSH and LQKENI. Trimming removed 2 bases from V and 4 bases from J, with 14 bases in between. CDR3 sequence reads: CASSPDSKVGYGYTF. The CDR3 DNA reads TGTGCCAGCTCACCAGACTCTAAAGTGGGCTATGGCTACACCTTC.

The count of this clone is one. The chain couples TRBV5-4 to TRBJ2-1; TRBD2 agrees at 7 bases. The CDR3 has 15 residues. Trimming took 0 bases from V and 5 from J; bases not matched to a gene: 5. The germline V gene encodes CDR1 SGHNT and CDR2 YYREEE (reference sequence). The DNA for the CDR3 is TGTGCCAGCAGCTTGGGTGGGACTACCAACAATGAGCAGTTCTTC. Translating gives CASSLGGTTNNEQFF.

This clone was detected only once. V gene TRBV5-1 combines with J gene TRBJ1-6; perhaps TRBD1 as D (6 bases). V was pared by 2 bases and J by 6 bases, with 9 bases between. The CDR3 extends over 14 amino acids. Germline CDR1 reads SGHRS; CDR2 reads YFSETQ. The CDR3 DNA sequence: TGCGCCAGCAGCTTCGGACAGAGTAATTCACCCCTCCACTTT. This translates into CASSFGQSNSPLHF.

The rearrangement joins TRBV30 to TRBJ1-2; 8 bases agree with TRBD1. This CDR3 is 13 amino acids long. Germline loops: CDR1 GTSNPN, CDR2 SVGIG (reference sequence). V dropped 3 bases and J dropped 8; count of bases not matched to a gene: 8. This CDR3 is CAWSPGTGGGYTF. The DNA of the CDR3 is TGTGCCTGGAGCCCCGGGACAGGTGGGGGCTACACCTTC.

CDR3 sequence (DNA): TGTGCCATCAGTGGGGCCAACTCTGGAAACACCATATATTTT. Protein sequence: CAISGANSGNTIYF. The chain joins TRBV10-3 to TRBJ1-3; D ambiguous. Trimming left V 4 bases short and J 0 bases short, with 7 bases between. The CDR3 sequence is 14 residues long. CDR1 is ENHRY and CDR2 is SYGVKD in the germline V gene.

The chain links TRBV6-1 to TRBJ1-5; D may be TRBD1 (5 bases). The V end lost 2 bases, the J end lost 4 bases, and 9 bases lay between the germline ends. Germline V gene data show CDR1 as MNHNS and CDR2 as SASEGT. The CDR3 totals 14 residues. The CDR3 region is CASSENRGNQPQHF. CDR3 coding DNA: TGTGCCAGCAGTGAAAATAGGGGAAATCAGCCCCAGCATTTT.

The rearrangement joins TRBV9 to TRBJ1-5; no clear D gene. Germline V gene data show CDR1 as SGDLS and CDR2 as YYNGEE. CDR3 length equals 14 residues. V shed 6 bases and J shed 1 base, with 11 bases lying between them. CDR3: CASTETTSNQPQHF. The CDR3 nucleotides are TGTGCCAGCACCGAGACAACCAGCAATCAGCCCCAGCATTTT.

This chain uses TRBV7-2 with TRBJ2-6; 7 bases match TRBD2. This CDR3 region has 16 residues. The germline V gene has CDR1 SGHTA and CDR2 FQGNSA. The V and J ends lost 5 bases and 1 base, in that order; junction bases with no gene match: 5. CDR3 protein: CASSPRAGSGANVLTF. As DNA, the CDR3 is TGTGCCAGCAGCCCCCGAGCGGGATCTGGGGCCAACGTCCTGACTTTC.

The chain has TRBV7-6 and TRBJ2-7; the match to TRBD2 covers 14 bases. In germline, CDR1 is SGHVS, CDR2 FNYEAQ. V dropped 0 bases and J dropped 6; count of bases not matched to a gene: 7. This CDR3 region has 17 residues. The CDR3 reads CASSLAPGLAGDSEQYF. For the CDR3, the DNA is TGTGCCAGCAGCTTAGCCCCGGGACTAGCGGGAGACAGCGAGCAGTACTTC.

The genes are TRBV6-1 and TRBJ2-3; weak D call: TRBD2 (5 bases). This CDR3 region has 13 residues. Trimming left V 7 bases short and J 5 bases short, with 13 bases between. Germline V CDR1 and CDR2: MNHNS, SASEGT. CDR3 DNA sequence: TGTGCCAGCACGGTTCAGGCGGGAGATACGCAGTATTTT. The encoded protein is CASTVQAGDTQYF.

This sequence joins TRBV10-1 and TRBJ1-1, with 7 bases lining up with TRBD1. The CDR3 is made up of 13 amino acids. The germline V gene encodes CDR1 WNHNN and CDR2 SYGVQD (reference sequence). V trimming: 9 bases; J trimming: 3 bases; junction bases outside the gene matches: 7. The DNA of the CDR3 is TGCGCCAGTAAAGACAGGGCGGACACTGAAGCTTTCTTT. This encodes CASKDRADTEAFF.

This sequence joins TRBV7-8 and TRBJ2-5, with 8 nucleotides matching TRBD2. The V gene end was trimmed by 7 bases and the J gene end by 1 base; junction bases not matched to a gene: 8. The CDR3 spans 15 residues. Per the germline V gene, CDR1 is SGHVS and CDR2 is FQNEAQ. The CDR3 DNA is TGTGCCAGCACCCTTCCGGGGACTAGCCAAGAGACCCAGTACTTC. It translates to CASTLPGTSQETQYF.

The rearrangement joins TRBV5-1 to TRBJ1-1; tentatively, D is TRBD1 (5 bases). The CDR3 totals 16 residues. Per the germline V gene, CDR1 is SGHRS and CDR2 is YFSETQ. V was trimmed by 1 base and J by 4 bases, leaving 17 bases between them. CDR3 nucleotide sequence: TGCGCCAGCAGCTTGAATTCGCAGGGTGGCCGCACTGAAGCTTTCTTT. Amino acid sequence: CASSLNSQGGRTEAFF.

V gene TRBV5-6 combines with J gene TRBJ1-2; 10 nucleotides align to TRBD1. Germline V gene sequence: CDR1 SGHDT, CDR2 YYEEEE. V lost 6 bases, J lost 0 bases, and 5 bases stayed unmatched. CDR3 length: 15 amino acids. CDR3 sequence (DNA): TGTGCCAGCACCCGGGACAGGGGATCTAACTATGGCTACACCTTC. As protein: CASTRDRGSNYGYTF.

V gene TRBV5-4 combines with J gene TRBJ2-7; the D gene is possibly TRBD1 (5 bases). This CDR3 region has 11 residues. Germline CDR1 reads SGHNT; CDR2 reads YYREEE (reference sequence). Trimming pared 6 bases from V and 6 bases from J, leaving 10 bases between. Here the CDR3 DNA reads TGTGCCAGCACGGGCCAGGGCGAGCAGTACTTC. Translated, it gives CASTGQGEQYF. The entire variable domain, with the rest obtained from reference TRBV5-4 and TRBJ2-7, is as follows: ETGVTQSPTHLIKTRGQQVTLRCSSQSGHNTVSWYQQALGQGPQFIFQYYREEENGRGNFPPRFSGLQFPNYSSELNVNALELDDSALYLCASTGQGEQYFGPGTRLTVT.

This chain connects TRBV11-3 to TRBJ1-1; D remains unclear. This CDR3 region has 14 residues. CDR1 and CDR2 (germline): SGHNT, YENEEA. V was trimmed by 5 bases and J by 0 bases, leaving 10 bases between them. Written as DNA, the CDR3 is TGTGCCAGCAGCCCCGTTTCTATGAACACTGAAGCTTTCTTT. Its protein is CASSPVSMNTEAFF.

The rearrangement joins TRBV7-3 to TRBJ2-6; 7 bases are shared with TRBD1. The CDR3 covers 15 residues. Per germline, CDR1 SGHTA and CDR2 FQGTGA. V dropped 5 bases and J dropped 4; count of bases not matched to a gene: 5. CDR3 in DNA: TGTGCCAGCAGCCCGACAGGGTTCGGGGCCAACGTCCTGACTTTC. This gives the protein CASSPTGFGANVLTF.

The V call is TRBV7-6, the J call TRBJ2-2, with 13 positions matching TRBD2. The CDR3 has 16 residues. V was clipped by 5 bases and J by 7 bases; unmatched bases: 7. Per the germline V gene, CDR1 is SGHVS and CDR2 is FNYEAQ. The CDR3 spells CASSLGLAGVNGELFF. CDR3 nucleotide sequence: TGTGCCAGCAGCCTAGGACTAGCGGGAGTGAACGGGGAGCTGTTTTTT.

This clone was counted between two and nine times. CDR3: CASSTSGGKIDEQFF. The DNA of the CDR3 is TGTGCCAGCAGTACGTCCGGCGGGAAGATTGATGAGCAGTTCTTC. V usage is TRBV6-4 and J usage is TRBJ2-1; TRBD2 is a possible D gene (6 bases). CDR3 size: 15 residues. Germline V gene sequence: CDR1 MRHNA, CDR2 SNTAGT. V shed 5 bases and J shed 8 bases, with 19 bases lying between them.

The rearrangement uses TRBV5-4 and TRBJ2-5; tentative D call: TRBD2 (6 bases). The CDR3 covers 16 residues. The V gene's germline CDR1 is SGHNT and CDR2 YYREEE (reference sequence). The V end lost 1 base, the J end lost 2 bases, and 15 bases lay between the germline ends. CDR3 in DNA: TGTGCCAGCAGCTTGAGGTTCCGGGGGAGACAAGAGACCCAGTACTTC. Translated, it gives CASSLRFRGRQETQYF. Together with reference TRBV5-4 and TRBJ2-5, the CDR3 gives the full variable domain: ETGVTQSPTHLIKTRGQQVTLRCSSQSGHNTVSWYQQALGQGPQFIFQYYREEENGRGNFPPRFSGLQFPNYSSELNVNALELDDSALYLCASSLRFRGRQETQYFGPGTRLLVL.